This TCR beta chain was recovered during a study of T cell clonality in common variable immunodeficiency. In this sample, this clone turned up a few times. Its specificity is not known. Study results and limitations: What drives increased CVID clonality needs T cell subpopulation sequencing.

Profiled with immunoSEQ multiplex PCR; TCRdb holds only in-frame clones, not every one. Observed in the sample are about 37,000 clones, none of them singletons. The TCR comes from a person aged 18 to 75 in good health. Sequenced: peripheral blood mononuclear cells.

CDR3 DNA, as far as it was read: TGTGCCAGTAGTGGAGTCCAGCGGGGGCCTAGCACAGATACG. The encoded protein is CASSGVQRGPSTDT. The entire CDR3 protein is CASSGVQRGPSTDTQYF. The chain joins TRBV19 to TRBJ2-3; 8 nucleotides agree with TRBD2. The CDR3 extends 3 residues past the end of the read, so its final part is completed from the germline J gene. V shed 5 bases, J shed 0 bases, and the junction held 10 bases outside the gene matches. Germline V gene data show CDR1 as LNHDA and CDR2 as SQIVND (reference sequence). The CDR3 spans 17 residues.